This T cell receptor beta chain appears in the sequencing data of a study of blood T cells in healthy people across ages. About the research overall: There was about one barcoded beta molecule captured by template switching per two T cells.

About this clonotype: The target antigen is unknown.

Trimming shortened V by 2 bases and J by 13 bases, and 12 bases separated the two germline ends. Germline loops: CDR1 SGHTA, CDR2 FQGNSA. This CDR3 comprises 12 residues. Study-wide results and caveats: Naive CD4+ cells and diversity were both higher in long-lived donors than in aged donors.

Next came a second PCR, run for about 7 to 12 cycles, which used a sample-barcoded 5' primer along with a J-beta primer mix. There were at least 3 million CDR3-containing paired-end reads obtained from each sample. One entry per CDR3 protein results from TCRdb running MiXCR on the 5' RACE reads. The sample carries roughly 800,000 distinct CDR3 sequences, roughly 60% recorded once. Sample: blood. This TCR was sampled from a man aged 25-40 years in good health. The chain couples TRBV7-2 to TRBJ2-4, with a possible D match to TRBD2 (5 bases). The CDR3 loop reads CASSLKLGEQYF. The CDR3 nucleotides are TGTGCCAGCAGCTTAAAACTTGGGGAGCAGTACTTC.